A selection of T cell receptor beta chains follows, all from one sample in a study of cytomegalovirus exposure and HLA in healthy donors. Assay: immunoSEQ multiplex PCR; the TCRdb copy retains only in-frame clones and omits some. The data hold about 140,000 clones, with around 80% observed a single time. The sample taken for sequencing was PBMCs. The receptors originated from a female donor in good health and CMV-seronegative. CDR3s include the opening cysteine and the closing phenylalanine or tryptophan. A D gene is named only where the DNA matches it firmly. Rows give clone size only sometimes, using once, few, many, or a class for an expanded clone.

clone size	D gene	V gene	J gene	CDR3 length	CDR3 DNA	CDR3 protein
-	-	TRBV5-1	TRBJ1-1	14	TGCGCCAGCAGCTTGGCCGGGGGTTTAACTGAAGCTTTCTTT	CASSLAGGLTEAFF
few	TRBD2	TRBV5-1	TRBJ2-1	15	TGCGCCAGCAGCTCTACCGGGACTAGCTACAATGAGCAGTTCTTC	CASSSTGTSYNEQFF
-	TRBD1	TRBV4-1	TRBJ1-6	17	TGCGCCAGCAGCCAAGATTTTGGGACAGTCGGTTATTCACCCCTCCACTTT	CASSQDFGTVGYSPLHF
few	TRBD2	TRBV9	TRBJ2-3	16	TGTGCCAGCAGCGTACGCGGGGCGGGAGCGACAGATACGCAGTATTTT	CASSVRGAGATDTQYF
-	-	TRBV28	TRBJ1-3	14	TGTGCCAGCAGCCTGACAGGACCTGGAAACACCATATATTTT	CASSLTGPGNTIYF
once	-	TRBV19	TRBJ2-1	17	TGTGCCAGTAGTACTCTACAGGGAATAAGCTCCTACAATGAGCAGTTCTTC	CASSTLQGISSYNEQFF
-	TRBD2	TRBV7-8	TRBJ2-1	16	TGTGCCAGCAGCCCCGTCGATGGGACTAGCGGGAATGAGCAGTTCTTC	CASSPVDGTSGNEQFF
-	-	TRBV10-2	TRBJ1-2	13	TGCGCCAGCAGTTCAACAGCTAACTATGGCTACACCTTC	CASSSTANYGYTF
-	TRBD2	TRBV10-3	TRBJ2-5	15	TGTGCCATCAGTGATTATAGCGGGTACCAAGAGACCCAGTACTTC	CAISDYSGYQETQYF
-	-	TRBV28	TRBJ2-7	15	TGTGCCAGCAGTTCCCGACAGGCCTATGACCACGAGCAGTACTTC	CASSSRQAYDHEQYF
-	-	TRBV19	TRBJ2-2	15	TGTGCCAGTAGTATTTTCGCCACGGGCACCGGGGAGCTGTTTTTT	CASSIFATGTGELFF
-	TRBD2	TRBV29-1	TRBJ2-1	15	TGCAGCGTTCCGACTAGCGGGGGATCCTACAATGAGCAGTTCTTC	CSVPTSGGSYNEQFF
once	TRBD2	TRBV5-1	TRBJ2-1	15	TGCGCCAGCAGATTCCGACTAGCGGGGAACAATGAGCAGTTCTTC	CASRFRLAGNNEQFF
-	TRBD1	TRBV6-5	TRBJ2-7	12	TGTGCCAGCGGACAGGGAGTTGGCGAGCAGTACTTC	CASGQGVGEQYF
-	-	TRBV29-1	TRBJ2-1	14	TGCAGCGTTGAAACAGGTCGATCCTACAATGAGCAGTTCTTC	CSVETGRSYNEQFF
-	-	TRBV7-2	TRBJ2-5	13	TGTGCCAGCAGCTTAGGGCTAGTTGAGACCCAGTACTTC	CASSLGLVETQYF
-	-	TRBV27	TRBJ1-2	12	TGTGCCAGCAAGGCGGCAGGGGAGGGCTACACCTTC	CASKAAGEGYTF
-	-	TRBV5-1	TRBJ1-1	14	TGCGCCAGCTCGATCCAGGGACAGAACACTGAAGCTTTCTTT	CASSIQGQNTEAFF
-	-	TRBV29-1	TRBJ2-3	13	TGCAGCGTTGACCGAACTAGCACAGATACGCAGTATTTT	CSVDRTSTDTQYF
-	TRBD2	TRBV6-5	TRBJ2-1	14	TGTGCCAGCAGGCGGACTAGCGGGTACAATGAGCAGTTCTTC	CASRRTSGYNEQFF
-	-	TRBV5-4	TRBJ1-1	15	TGTGCCATCCAGACAGGATCAGGAGCATTAACTGAAGCTTTCTTT	CAIQTGSGALTEAFF
-	-	TRBV28	TRBJ1-2	11	TGTGCCAGCAGTTTGGGAGGGGCACGGACCTTC	CASSLGGARTF
-	TRBD2	TRBV30	TRBJ2-3	14	TGTGCCTGGAAAGGTAGCGGGGACGCAGATACGCAGTATTTT	CAWKGSGDADTQYF
-	-	TRBV18	TRBJ1-1	17	TGTGCCAGCTCACCAAATCGCATAGGTAGCCTAAACACTGAAGCTTTCTTT	CASSPNRIGSLNTEAFF
few	TRBD1	TRBV4-1	TRBJ1-1	18	TGCGCCAGCAGCCAAGATGGACAGGGGCAAAGGGGGAACACTGAAGCTTTCTTT	CASSQDGQGQRGNTEAFF
-	TRBD1	TRBV4-1	TRBJ2-6	19	TGCGCCAGCAGCCAAGAAGGGGACAGGGCAAGTCCCGGGGCCAACGTCCTGACTTTC	CASSQEGDRASPGANVLTF
-	-	TRBV5-1	TRBJ1-1	17	TGCGCCAGCAGCCCCCGGGCGGGGGCTAACATGAACACTGAAGCTTTCTTT	CASSPRAGANMNTEAFF
-	TRBD1	TRBV6-1	TRBJ1-2	15	TGTGCCAGCAGCCCACAGGGGGCAGGGCGCTATGGCTACACCTTC	CASSPQGAGRYGYTF
-	-	TRBV10-3	TRBJ2-3	15	TGTGCCATCAGTAACAACTGGGCTAGCACAGATACGCAGTATTTT	CAISNNWASTDTQYF
-	-	TRBV7-6	TRBJ2-7	11	TGTGCCAGCAGCTTGGCGGACGAGCAGTACTTC	CASSLADEQYF
-	-	TRBV7-9	TRBJ1-5	12	TGTGCCAGCAGCGTCCCTAATCAGCCCCAGCATTTT	CASSVPNQPQHF
-	-	TRBV30	TRBJ1-4	12	TGTGCCCTAGGGGGAGTTAATGAAAAACTGTTTTTT	CALGGVNEKLFF
-	-	TRBV10-3	TRBJ1-3	18	TGTGCCATCAGTGAGTCGGACGGGAGAATACCTCCTGGAAACACCATATATTTT	CAISESDGRIPPGNTIYF
-	-	TRBV19	TRBJ1-4	14	TGTGCCAGTAGTAAGACAGCCAATAATGAAAAACTGTTTTTT	CASSKTANNEKLFF
-	-	TRBV5-1	TRBJ2-7	15	TGCGCCAGCAGCTTGGCCGGAGGGACCACCTACGAGCAGTACTTC	CASSLAGGTTYEQYF
-	TRBD1	TRBV7-9	TRBJ1-4	15	TGTGCCAGCAGCTTAGGGGCAGGGGGCAATGAAAAACTGTTTTTT	CASSLGAGGNEKLFF
few	TRBD1	TRBV5-4	TRBJ2-1	15	TGTGCCAGCAGCTCAGGACAGGGGGCCTTTGGTGAGCAGTTCTTC	CASSSGQGAFGEQFF
-	-	TRBV28	TRBJ2-7	18	TGTGCCAGCAGTTTGTGGTCGGGCAGGGGCAGGCTCTCCTACGAGCAGTACTTC	CASSLWSGRGRLSYEQYF
-	TRBD2	TRBV10-3	TRBJ2-1	20	TGTGCCATCAGTGAGTCGTTACTAGCGGGAGGACCCCGAGGGATCAATGAGCAGTTCTTC	CAISESLLAGGPRGINEQFF
-	-	TRBV6-5	TRBJ1-1	16	TGTGCCAGCAGTTACCCCTTGGGACTGGGTGCCACTGAAGCTTTCTTT	CASSYPLGLGATEAFF
once	TRBD1	TRBV7-8	TRBJ2-3	15	TGTGCCAGCAGCTTCTTGGGACAGGGGGCAGATACGCAGTATTTT	CASSFLGQGADTQYF
-	TRBD1	TRBV6-5	TRBJ1-2	14	TGTGCCAGCAGTTACTCGGGGACAGCTAGGGGCTACACCTTC	CASSYSGTARGYTF
-	-	TRBV7-7	TRBJ1-2	14	TGTGCCAGCACCCTCCCCCCGGGAAGCTATGGCTACACCTTC	CASTLPPGSYGYTF
-	-	TRBV4-3	TRBJ2-1	20	TGCGCCAGCAGCCAAGATGGGGCCAGGGGCTCCCCGAGCCCCTACAATGAGCAGTTCTTC	CASSQDGARGSPSPYNEQFF
few	TRBD1	TRBV28	TRBJ1-1	14	TGTGCCAGCAGTTCTCTAGGGGGGACAGATGAAGCTTTCTTT	CASSSLGGTDEAFF
once	-	TRBV6-5	TRBJ2-1	14	TGTGCCAGCAGGGGCCCGGGACAACTACGGGAGCAGTTCTTC	CASRGPGQLREQFF
once	TRBD2	TRBV4-2	TRBJ2-1	18	TGTGCCAGCAGCCAGAGACTAGCGGGGGGGACTGTTTACAATGAGCAGTTCTTC	CASSQRLAGGTVYNEQFF
-	-	TRBV15	TRBJ2-2	17	TGTGCCACCAGCAGGGACCCCCGGGGAGCGAACACCGGGGAGCTGTTTTTT	CATSRDPRGANTGELFF